This entry is about one T cell receptor beta chain. Its matching antigen is unknown. TCRdb processed the RT-PCR reads anew with MiXCR; each CDR3 protein has one entry. This sample carries hundreds of thousands of distinct CDR3 sequences, approximately 14% of them seen once, and the ten largest clones take more than 9%. This specimen belongs to a study of response to subunit inactivated influenza vaccine. Study findings and constraints: The authors offered the suggestion that each seasonal influenza vaccination recruits few new T cells.

CDR1 and CDR2 from the germline V gene are LGHDT and YNNKEL (reference sequence). V lost 0 bases and J 4 bases, leaving 15 bases between the germline ends. CDR3 size: 16 residues. The sample consisted of PBMCs from blood, taken less than 13 days after vaccination. The source of this sequence is a man aged 50-59 years who received an inactivated influenza vaccine. The rearrangement uses TRBV3-1 and TRBJ1-1; D remains ambiguous. The CDR3 sequence is CASSQDQVRVGTEAFF. CDR3 coding DNA: TGTGCCAGCAGCCAAGATCAGGTTAGGGTAGGCACTGAAGCTTTCTTT. The whole variable domain, remainder taken from reference TRBV3-1 and TRBJ1-1, is DTAVSQTPKYLVTQMGNDKSIKCEQNLGHDTMYWYKQDSKKFLKIMFSYNNKELIINETVPNRFSPKSPDKAHLNLHINSLELGDSAVYFCASSQDQVRVGTEAFFGQGTRLTVV.